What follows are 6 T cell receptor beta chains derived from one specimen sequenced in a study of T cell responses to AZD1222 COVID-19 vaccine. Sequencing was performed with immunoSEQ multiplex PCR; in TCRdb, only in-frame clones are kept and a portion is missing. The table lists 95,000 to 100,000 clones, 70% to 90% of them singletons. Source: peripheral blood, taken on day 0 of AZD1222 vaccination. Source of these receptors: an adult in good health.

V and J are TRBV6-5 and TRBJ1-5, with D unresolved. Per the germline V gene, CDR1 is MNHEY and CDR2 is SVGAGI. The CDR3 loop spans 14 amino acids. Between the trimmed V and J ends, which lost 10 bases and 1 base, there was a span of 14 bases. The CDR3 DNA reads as TGTGCCACTCGTCCAACCCCCAGCAATCAGCCCCAGCATTTT. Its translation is CATRPTPSNQPQHF.

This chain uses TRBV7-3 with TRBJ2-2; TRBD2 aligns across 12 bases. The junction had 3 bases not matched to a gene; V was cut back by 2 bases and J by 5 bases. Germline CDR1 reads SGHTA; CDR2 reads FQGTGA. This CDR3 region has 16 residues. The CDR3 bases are TGTGCCAGCAGCTTAGCTAGCGGGAGGGCTACCGGGGAGCTGTTTTTT. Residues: CASSLASGRATGELFF.

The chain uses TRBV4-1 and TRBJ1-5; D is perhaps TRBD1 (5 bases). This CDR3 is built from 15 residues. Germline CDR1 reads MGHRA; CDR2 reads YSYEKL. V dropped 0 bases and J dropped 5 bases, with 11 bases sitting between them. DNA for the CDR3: TGCGCCAGCAGCCAAGATCCGGGGGTCGATCAGCCCCAGCATTTT. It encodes CASSQDPGVDQPQHF.

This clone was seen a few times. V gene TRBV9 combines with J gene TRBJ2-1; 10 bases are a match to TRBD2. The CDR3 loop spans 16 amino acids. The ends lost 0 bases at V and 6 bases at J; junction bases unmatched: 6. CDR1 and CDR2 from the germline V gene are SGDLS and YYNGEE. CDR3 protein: CASSVGASGRSNEQFF. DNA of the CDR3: TGTGCCAGCAGCGTAGGTGCTAGCGGGAGAAGCAATGAGCAGTTCTTC.

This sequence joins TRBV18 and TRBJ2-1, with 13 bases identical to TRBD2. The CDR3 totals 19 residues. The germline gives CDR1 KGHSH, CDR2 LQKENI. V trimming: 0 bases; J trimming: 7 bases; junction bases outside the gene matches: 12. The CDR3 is CASSPPKQGTSGKGNEQFF. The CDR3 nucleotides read TGTGCCAGCTCACCACCGAAGCAGGGGACTAGCGGGAAGGGTAATGAGCAGTTCTTC.

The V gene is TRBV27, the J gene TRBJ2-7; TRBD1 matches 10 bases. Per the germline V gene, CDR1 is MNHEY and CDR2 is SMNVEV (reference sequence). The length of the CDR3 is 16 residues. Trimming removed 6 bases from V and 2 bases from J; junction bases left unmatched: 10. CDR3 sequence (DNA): TGTGCCAGCAGGGATCTCCCGGGACAGGGGACCTACGAGCAGTACTTC. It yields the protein CASRDLPGQGTYEQYF.